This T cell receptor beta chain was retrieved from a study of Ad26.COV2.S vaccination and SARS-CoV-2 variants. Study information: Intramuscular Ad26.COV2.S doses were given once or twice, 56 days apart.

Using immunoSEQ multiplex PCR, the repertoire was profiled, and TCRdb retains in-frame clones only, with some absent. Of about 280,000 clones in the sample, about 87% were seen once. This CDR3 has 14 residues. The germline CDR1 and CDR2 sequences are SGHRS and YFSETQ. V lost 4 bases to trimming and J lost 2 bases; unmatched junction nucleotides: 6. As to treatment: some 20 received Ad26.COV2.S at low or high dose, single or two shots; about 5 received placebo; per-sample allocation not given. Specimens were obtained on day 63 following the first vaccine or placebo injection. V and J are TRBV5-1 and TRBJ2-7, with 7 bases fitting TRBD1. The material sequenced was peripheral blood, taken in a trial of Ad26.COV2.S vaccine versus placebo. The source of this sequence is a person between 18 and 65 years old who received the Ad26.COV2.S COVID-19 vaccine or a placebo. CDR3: CASSTGQTAYEQYF. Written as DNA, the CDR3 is TGCGCCAGCAGCACGGGACAGACCGCCTACGAGCAGTACTTC.